This T cell receptor beta chain derives from a study of blood T cell repertoires in COVID-19 (dated by TCRdb to 2020 to 2022). About the investigation overall: Samples covering the acute and convalescent phases of COVID-19 were provided by collaborators in the United States, Italy and Spain. The material from the prospective study consisted of cDNA or gDNA derived from T cells, B-cell-depleted T cells, or PBMCs. Deeply sampled blood TCRbeta repertoires from subjects exposed to, actively infected with, or recovered from COVID-19 were included in the dataset. The repertoires were released in a freely available public database intended as a resource for research on the immune response to SARS-CoV-2. The samples were drawn from two sources: the first 160 participants of the ongoing ImmuneRACE study, and 1,000 to 1,500 subjects contributed by 6 global collaborators. Nearly every sample came with metadata listing a de-identified subject ID, COVID-19 status, age in years and sex. HLA class I and class II types, where available, came from metadata supplied by the sample provider rather than from assay-based typing.

Enrolling through a virtual design, the prospective study's participants ranged in age from roughly 18 to 95 years and lived across roughly 24 United States geographic areas. To assign participants to cohorts, the prospective study relied on clinical history that participants themselves reported in a screening survey and a study questionnaire. Each participant in the prospective study had whole blood, serum and a nasopharyngeal or oropharyngeal swab collected by mobile phlebotomists. Prospective study participants could optionally give additional blood draws and questionnaires over an approximately 2-month period. Before DNA extraction, blood samples from the prospective study were shipped at room temperature or frozen. Details on this clone: There is no known antigen for this receptor. No base qualities exist here, and no much larger clone lies one base off it.

TCRbeta CDR3 regions were amplified from genomic DNA using the immunoSEQ Assay, a bias-controlled multiplex PCR. The study's own analysis went as follows. Nucleated cell counts per sample were estimated from amplification of reference gene primers within the assay. To quantify the absolute abundance of each unique TCRbeta CDR3 rearrangement, sequence reads were collapsed and filtered. For each sample, productive Simpson clonality was calculated as the square root of Simpson's diversity index across productive rearrangements. TCRdb obtained this table from immuneACCESS and retained in-frame rearrangements with V and J assigned. These tables miss some clones; where compared with another copy, unresolved V genes account for less than half of the shortfall, and the remainder is unexplained. The V and J calls and the clone size are those of that table, but D and trimming were determined from the DNA. A total of approximately 360,000 clones appear in this sample, approximately 88% of them only once. The ten largest make up over 0.9% of the sample.

On the study overall, not on this receptor specifically: How much clinical and demographic metadata was included differed by source and by participant, and the metadata was provided uncurated.

Relative to germline, V is 2 bases shorter and J is 2 bases shorter, with 13 bases between their ends. The CDR3, cysteine through phenylalanine, is 16 amino acids long. CDR3 DNA only is kept here, 48 bases in frame from base 1. The CDR1 and CDR2 encoded by the germline V gene are MNHEY and SVGEGT. This chain joins TRBV6-2 or TRBV6-3 to TRBJ1-5; the best D guess is TRBD1, with 6 bases matching. The material sequenced was PBMCs or T cells enriched from blood (not recorded which). This TCR came from a young woman with acute COVID-19. The nucleotide sequence reads TGTGCCAGCAGTTACGTAGGGGGAGTCGGCAATCAGCCCCAGCATTTT. This sequence encodes CASSYVGGVGNQPQHF.